This T cell receptor (beta chain) derives from a study of regulatory T cells in long-lasting Graves disease. HTBI primers from iRepertoire and Arm-PCR of CDR3 regions yielded the TCR beta libraries. MiXCR, run by TCRdb on the multiplex PCR reads, gives a single entry per CDR3 protein. The table shows some 350,000 distinct CDR3 sequences, with about 17% occurring only once. Points on this clonotype: Its antigen is unidentified.

This CDR3 region has 14 residues. The ends were cut back, 2 bases at V and 1 base at J, with 9 bases in the middle. Germline assignment: CDR1 SGHRS and CDR2 YFSETQ. This sample's time point: newly diagnosed GD, antithyroid drugs for less than 3 months. From PBMCs, RNA was extracted and then used to make the TCR library. Whole-study findings and limits: There were preferences for TRBV28, TRBJ1-2 and TRBJ2-5 in persistent disease.

These records were also assigned to another study, of T cells in Graves' hyperthyroidism and ophthalmopathy. In that study: The TCR CDR3 was amplified in a first-round RT-PCR using the HTBI primer set. Ophthalmopathy stood apart from stable hyperthyroidism in a 13 V-J model.

This TCR came from a woman younger than 35 with Graves disease. The sample in question was peripheral blood mononuclear cells (PBMCs), obtained at new diagnosis, from a patient treated with antithyroid drugs. V is TRBV5-1 and J is TRBJ2-5, with unresolved D. DNA for the CDR3: TGCGCCAGCAGCTTCGAGTATTTCCAAGAGACCCAGTACTTC. Protein product: CASSFEYFQETQYF.